This T cell receptor beta chain emerged from a study of blood T cells in healthy people across ages. Study information: Capture by template switching was about one barcoded beta molecule per two T cells. Findings and caveats of the study: Diversity estimates drawn from one million T cells were deemed underestimates.

It was with a sample-barcoded 5' primer and a J-beta primer mix that a second PCR of roughly 6 to 12 cycles was run. TCRdb reprocessed the 5' RACE reads with MiXCR, giving one entry per CDR3 protein. This table holds about 720,000 distinct CDR3 sequences, approximately 25% found once. There are 13 residues in the CDR3. CDR1 is SQVTM, CDR2 ANQGSEA, per germline. As concerns this clonotype: Its antigen is not known.

The same sample was also used in a study of T cells of mothers and their children. That paper states: The study sampled three healthy Caucasian mothers and their six children. The second PCR used the M1S primer, and this primer added sample barcodes and 2-4 random nucleotides.

The sequence derives from a boy younger than 18 in good health. What was sequenced was blood. V gene TRBV29-1 combines with J gene TRBJ2-1; the D gene is possibly TRBD2 (5 bases). The J call is doubtful: the DNA matches TRBJ2-5 better. Here the CDR3 reads CSVDSGARETQYF. DNA of the CDR3: TGCAGCGTTGACAGCGGCGCCAGGGAGACCCAGTACTTC.